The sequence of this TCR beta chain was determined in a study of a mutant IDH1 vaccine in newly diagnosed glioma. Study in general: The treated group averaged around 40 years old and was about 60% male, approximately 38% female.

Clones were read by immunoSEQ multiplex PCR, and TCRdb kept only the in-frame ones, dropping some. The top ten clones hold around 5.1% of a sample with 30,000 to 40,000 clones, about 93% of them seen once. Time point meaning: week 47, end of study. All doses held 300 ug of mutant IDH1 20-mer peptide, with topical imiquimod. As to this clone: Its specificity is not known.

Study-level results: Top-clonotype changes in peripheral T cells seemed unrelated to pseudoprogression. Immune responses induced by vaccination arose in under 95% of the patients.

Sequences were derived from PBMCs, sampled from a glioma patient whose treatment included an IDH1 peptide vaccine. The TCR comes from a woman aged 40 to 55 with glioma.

The CDR3 nucleotides read TGTGCCAGCAGCTCGACATCAGGGGTTCAGCCCCAGCATTTT. Residues: CASSSTSGVQPQHF. This chain connects TRBV7-8 to TRBJ1-5; D is perhaps TRBD1 (6 bases). V was cut by 4 bases and J by 6 bases, with 13 bases left in between. The CDR3 extends over 14 amino acids. Germline-derived CDR1 and CDR2 are SGHVS and FQNEAQ.